The following is a T cell receptor (beta chain) sequence with its context. No cognate antigen has been identified for it. No much larger clone is present one base from it, and per-base qualities are unavailable. This sample stems from a study of control samples from healthy donors and cancer patients (dated by TCRdb to 2019 to 2021). To prepare the library, the immunoSEQ multiplex PCR assay was applied. Drawn from immuneACCESS, this table holds only the in-frame rearrangements with V and J called that TCRdb kept. Clones are partly lost; checked studies trace under half to an unresolved V gene and leave the rest unexplained. The sample includes 90,000 to 110,000 clones, with 90% observed a single time. 4.4% of the sample belongs to the ten largest clones. Material for sequencing was blood. This TCR was recovered from a human donor in good health. The donor label of this sample is uncertain.

The CDR3 region: CASSKLYGVYGYTF. The DNA sequence is TGTGCCAGCAGTAAACTATATGGGGTCTATGGCTACACCTTC. The sequence links TRBV27 to TRBJ1-2, with the D gene uncertain. Trimming takes 5 bases from V and 4 bases from J, and the germline ends sit 14 bases apart. The CDR3, cysteine through phenylalanine, is 14 amino acids long. Of the read, only the CDR3 DNA is kept; its 42 bases are in frame from base 1. From the germline V gene (reference sequence), CDR1 is MNHEY and CDR2 is SMNVEV.